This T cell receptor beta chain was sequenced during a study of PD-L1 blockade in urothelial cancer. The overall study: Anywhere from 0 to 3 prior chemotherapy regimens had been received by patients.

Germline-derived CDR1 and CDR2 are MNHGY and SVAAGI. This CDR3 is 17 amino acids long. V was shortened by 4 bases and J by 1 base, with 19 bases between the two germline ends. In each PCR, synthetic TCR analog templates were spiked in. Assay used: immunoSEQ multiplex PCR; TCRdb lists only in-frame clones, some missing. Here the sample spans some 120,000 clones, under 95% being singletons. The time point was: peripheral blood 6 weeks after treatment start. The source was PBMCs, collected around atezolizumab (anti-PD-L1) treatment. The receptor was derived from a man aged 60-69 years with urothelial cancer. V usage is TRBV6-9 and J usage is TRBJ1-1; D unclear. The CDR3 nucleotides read TGTGCCAGCAGTTCGGTCCAAGACGCAGACACGAACACTGAAGCTTTCTTT. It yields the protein CASSSVQDADTNTEAFF.